This T cell receptor beta chain was observed in a study of response to subunit inactivated influenza vaccine. TCRdb reprocessed the RT-PCR reads with MiXCR, giving one entry per CDR3 protein. Of about 700,000 distinct CDR3 sequences listed, about 15% are singletons. General study results and limits: Each seasonal influenza vaccination, the authors suggested, recruits few new T cells.

This CDR3 region has 17 residues. Germline V gene data show CDR1 as MDHEN and CDR2 as SYDVKM. Trimming removed 6 bases from V and 0 bases from J; junction bases left unmatched: 9. This clonotype appeared a single time. The antigen remains unidentified. The chain has TRBV28 and TRBJ1-5; 9 nucleotides match TRBD1. This TCR was recovered from a man in his forties or fifties who received an inactivated influenza vaccine. Sequenced material: PBMCs from blood, taken roughly 12 days after vaccination. CDR3 coding DNA: TGTGCCAGCAGGCCCGGGACAGGGAGTTATAGCAATCAGCCCCAGCATTTT. It encodes CASRPGTGSYSNQPQHF.